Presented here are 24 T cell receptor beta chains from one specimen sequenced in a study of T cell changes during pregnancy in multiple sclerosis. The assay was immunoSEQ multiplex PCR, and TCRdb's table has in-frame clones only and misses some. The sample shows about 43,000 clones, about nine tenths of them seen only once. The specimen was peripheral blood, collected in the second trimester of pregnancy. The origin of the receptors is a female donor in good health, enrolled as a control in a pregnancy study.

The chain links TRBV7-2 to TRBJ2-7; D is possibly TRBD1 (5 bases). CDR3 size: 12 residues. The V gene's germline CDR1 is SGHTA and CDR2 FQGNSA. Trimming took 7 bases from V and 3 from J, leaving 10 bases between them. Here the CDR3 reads CASNQGFYEQYF. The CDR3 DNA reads TGTGCCAGCAACCAGGGATTCTACGAGCAGTACTTC. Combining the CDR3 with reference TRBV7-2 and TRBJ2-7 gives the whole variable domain GAGVSQSPSNKVTEKGKDVELRCDPISGHTALYWYRQSLGQGLEFLIYFQGNSAPDKSGLPSDRFSAERTGGSVSTLTIQRTQQEDSAVYLCASNQGFYEQYFGPGTRLTVT.

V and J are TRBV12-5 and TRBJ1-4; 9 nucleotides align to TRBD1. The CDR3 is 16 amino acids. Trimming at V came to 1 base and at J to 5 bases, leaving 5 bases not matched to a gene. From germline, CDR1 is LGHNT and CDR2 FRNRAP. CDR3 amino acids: CASGLDPGTGNEKLFF. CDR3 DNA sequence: TGTGCTAGTGGTTTGGACCCGGGGACAGGGAATGAAAAACTGTTTTTT.

The CDR3 here is CASSPRGRYEQYF. The CDR3 DNA sequence: TGTGCCAGTAGTCCCCGGGGTCGCTACGAGCAGTACTTC. The rearrangement links TRBV19 to TRBJ2-7; TRBD2 is a possible D gene (5 bases). Germline-derived CDR1 and CDR2 are LNHDA and SQIVND (reference sequence). V lost 5 bases, J lost 3 bases, and 11 bases lay in between. The CDR3 consists of 13 residues.

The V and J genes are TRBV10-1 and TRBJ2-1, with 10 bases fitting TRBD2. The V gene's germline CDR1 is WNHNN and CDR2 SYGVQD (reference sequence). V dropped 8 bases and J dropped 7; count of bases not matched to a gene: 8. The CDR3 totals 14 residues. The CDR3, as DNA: TGCGCCAGCGGCCCAGCGGGGGGGGAGAATGAGCAGTTCTTC. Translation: CASGPAGGENEQFF.

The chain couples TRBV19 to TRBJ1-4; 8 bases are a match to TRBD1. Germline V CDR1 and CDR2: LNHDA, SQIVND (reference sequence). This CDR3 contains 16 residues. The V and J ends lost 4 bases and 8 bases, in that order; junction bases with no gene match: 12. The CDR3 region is CASSNAKTGVEEKLFF. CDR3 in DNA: TGTGCCAGTAGTAACGCAAAGACAGGGGTTGAAGAAAAACTGTTTTTT.

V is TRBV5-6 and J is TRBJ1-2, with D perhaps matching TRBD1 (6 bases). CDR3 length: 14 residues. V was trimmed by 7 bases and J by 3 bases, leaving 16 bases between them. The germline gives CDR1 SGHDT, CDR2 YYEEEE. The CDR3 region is CASSLPDRDYGYTF. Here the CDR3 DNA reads TGTGCCAGCTCTCTCCCGGACAGAGACTATGGCTACACCTTC.

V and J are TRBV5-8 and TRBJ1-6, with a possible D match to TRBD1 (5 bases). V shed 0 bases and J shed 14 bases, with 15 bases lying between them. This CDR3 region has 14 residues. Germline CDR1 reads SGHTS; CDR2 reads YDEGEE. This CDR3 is CASSLGQIKSTLHF. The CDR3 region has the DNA TGTGCCAGCAGCTTGGGACAGATTAAGTCAACCCTCCACTTT.

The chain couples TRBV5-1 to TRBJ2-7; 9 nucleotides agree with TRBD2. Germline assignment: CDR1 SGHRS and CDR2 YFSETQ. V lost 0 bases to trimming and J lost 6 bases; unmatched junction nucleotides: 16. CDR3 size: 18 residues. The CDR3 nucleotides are TGCGCCAGCAGCTTGGGCGATGCAGCGGGGGGCTTACGATTCGAGCAGTACTTC. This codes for CASSLGDAAGGLRFEQYF.

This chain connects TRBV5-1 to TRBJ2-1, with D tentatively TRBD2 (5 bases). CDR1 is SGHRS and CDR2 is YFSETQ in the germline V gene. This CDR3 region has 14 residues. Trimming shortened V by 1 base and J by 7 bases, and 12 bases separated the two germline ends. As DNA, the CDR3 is TGCGCCAGCAGCTTGAAGGTAGCGCAGAATGAGCAGTTCTTC. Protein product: CASSLKVAQNEQFF.

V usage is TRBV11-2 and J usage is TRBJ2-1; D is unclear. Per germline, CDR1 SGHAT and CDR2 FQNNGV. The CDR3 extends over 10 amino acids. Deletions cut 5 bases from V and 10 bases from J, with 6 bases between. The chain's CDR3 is CASSNREQFF. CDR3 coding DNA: TGTGCCAGCAGCAACAGAGAGCAGTTCTTC.

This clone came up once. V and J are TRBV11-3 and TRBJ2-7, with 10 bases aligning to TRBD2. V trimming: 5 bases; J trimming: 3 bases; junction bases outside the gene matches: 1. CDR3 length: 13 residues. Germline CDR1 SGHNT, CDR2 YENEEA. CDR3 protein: CASSVAGGYEQYF. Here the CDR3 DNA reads TGTGCCAGCAGCGTAGCGGGAGGCTACGAGCAGTACTTC.

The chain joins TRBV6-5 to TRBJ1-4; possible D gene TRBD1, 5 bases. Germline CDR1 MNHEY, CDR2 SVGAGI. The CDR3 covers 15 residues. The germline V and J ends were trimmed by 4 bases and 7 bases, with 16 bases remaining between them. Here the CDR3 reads CASSLGQGLLEKLFF. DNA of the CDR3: TGTGCCAGCAGTTTGGGGCAGGGTTTGCTTGAAAAACTGTTTTTT.

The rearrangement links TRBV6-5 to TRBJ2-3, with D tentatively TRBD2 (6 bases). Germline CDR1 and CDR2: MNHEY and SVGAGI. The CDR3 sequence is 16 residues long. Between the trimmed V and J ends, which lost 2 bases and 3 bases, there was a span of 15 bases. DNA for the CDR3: TGTGCCAGCAGTTACGGCTCCGGGAGCCGGACAGATACGCAGTATTTT. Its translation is CASSYGSGSRTDTQYF.

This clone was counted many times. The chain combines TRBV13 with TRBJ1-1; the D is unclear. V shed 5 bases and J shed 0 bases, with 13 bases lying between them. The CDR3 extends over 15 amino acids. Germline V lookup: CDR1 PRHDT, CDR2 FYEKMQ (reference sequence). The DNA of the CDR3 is TGTGCCAGCAGCCCTCAACTCAGGATGAACACTGAAGCTTTCTTT. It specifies CASSPQLRMNTEAFF.

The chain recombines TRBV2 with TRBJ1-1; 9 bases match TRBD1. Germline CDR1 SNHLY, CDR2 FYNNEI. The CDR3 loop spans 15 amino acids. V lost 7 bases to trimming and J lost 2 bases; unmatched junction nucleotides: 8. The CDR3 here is CASTKRTGENTEAFF. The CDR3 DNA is TGTGCCAGCACTAAAAGGACAGGGGAAAACACTGAAGCTTTCTTT.

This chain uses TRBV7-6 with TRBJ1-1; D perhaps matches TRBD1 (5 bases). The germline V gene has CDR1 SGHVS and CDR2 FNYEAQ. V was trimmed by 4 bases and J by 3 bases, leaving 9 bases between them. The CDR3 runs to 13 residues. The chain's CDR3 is CASSSARDTEAFF. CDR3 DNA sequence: TGTGCCAGCAGCTCAGCCAGGGACACTGAAGCTTTCTTT.

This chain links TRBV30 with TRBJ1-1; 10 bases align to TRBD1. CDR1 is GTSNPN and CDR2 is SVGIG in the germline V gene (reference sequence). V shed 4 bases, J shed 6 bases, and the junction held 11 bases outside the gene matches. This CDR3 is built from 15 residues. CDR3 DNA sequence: TGTGCCTGGAAACCTAGGGACAGGGGTTTATCTGAAGCTTTCTTT. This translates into CAWKPRDRGLSEAFF. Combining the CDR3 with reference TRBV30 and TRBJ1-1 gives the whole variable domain SQTIHQWPATLVQPVGSPLSLECTVEGTSNPNLYWYRQAAGRGLQLLFYSVGIGQISSEVPQNLSASRPQDRQFILSSKKLLLSDSGFYLCAWKPRDRGLSEAFFGQGTRLTVV.

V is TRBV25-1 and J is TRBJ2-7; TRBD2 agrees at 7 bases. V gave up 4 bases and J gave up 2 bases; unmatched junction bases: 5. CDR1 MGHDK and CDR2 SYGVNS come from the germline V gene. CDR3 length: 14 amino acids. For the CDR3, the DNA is TGTGCCAGCAGTGCGGGGGGTCTCCCCTACGAGCAGTACTTC. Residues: CASSAGGLPYEQYF.

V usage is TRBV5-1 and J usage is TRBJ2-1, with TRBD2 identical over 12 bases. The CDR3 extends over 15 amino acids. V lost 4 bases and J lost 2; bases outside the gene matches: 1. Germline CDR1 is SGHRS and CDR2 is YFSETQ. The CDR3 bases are TGCGCCAGCAGCCGGACTAGCGGGGCCTACAATGAGCAGTTCTTC. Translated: CASSRTSGAYNEQFF. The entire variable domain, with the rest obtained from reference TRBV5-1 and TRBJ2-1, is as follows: KAGVTQTPRYLIKTRGQQVTLSCSPISGHRSVSWYQQTPGQGLQFLFEYFSETQRNKGNFPGRFSGRQFSNSRSEMNVSTLELGDSALYLCASSRTSGAYNEQFFGPGTRLTVL.

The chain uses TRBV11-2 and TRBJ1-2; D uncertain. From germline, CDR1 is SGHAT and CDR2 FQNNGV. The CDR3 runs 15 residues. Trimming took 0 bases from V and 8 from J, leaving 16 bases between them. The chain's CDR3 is CASSLEGQAFSGYTF. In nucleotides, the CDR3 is TGTGCCAGCAGCTTAGAGGGTCAGGCCTTCTCGGGCTACACCTTC. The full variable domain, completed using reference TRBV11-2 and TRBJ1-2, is EAGVAQSPRYKIIEKRQSVAFWCNPISGHATLYWYQQILGQGPKLLIQFQNNGVVDDSQLPKDRFSAERLKGVDSTLKIQPAKLEDSAVYLCASSLEGQAFSGYTFGSGTRLTVV.

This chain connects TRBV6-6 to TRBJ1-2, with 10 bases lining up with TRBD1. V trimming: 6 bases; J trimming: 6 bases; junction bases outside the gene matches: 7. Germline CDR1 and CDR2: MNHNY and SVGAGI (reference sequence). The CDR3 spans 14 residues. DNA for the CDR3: TGTGCCAGCAGATACCTGGACAGGGGGAATGGCTACACCTTC. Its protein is CASRYLDRGNGYTF.

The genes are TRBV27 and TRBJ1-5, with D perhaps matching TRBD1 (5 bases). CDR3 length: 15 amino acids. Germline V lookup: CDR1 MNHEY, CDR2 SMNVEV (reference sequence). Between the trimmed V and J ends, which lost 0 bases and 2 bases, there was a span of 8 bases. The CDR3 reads CASSLSSRGNQPQHF. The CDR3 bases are TGTGCCAGCAGTTTATCCTCCAGGGGCAATCAGCCCCAGCATTTT.

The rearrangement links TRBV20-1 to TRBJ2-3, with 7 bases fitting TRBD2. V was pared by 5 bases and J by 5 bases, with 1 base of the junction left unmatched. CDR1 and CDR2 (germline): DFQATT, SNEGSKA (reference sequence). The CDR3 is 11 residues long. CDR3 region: CSAGGGDTQYF. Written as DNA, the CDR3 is TGCAGTGCTGGGGGGGGAGATACGCAGTATTTT.

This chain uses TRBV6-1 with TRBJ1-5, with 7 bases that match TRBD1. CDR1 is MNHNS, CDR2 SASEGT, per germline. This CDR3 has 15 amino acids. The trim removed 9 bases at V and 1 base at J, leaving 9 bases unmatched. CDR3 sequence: CASIGQAASNQPQHF. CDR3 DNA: TGTGCCAGTATTGGACAGGCCGCAAGCAATCAGCCCCAGCATTTT.